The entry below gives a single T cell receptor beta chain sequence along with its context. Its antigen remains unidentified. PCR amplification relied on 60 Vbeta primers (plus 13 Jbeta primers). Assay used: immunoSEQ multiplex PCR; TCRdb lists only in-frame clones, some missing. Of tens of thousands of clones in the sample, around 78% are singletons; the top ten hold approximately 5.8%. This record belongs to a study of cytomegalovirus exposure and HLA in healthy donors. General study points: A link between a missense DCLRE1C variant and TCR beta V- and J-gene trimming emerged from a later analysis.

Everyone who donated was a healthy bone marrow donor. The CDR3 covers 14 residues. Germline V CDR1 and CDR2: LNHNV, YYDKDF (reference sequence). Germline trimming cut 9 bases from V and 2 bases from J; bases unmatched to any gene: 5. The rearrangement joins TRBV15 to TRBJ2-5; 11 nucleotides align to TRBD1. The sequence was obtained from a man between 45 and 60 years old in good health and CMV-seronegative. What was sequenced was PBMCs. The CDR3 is CATRGTGGQETQYF. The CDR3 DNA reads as TGTGCCACTCGGGGGACAGGGGGTCAAGAGACCCAGTACTTC. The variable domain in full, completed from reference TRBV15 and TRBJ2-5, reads DAMVIQNPRYQVTQFGKPVTLSCSQTLNHNVMYWYQQKSSQAPKLLFHYYDKDFNNEADTPDNFQSRRPNTSFCFLDIRSPGLGDTAMYLCATRGTGGQETQYFGPGTRLLVL.